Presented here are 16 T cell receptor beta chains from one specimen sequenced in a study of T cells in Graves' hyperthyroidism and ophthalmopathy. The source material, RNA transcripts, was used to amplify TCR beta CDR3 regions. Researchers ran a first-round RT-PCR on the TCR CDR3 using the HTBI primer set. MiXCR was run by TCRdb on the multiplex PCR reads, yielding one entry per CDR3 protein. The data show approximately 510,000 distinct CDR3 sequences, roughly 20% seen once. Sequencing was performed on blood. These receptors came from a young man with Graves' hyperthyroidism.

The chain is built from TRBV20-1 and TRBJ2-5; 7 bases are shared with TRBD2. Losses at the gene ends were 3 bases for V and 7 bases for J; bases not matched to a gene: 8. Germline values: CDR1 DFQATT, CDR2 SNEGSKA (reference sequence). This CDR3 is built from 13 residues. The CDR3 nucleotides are TGCAGTGCTAGGCGGGCGGGAGAAGGGACCCAGTACTTC. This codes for CSARRAGEGTQYF.

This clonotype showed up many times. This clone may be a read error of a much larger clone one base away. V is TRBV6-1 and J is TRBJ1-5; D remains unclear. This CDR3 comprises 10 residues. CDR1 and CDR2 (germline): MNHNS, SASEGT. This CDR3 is CALKDHPQHF. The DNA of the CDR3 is TGTGCCCTCAAGGATCACCCCCAGCATTTT.

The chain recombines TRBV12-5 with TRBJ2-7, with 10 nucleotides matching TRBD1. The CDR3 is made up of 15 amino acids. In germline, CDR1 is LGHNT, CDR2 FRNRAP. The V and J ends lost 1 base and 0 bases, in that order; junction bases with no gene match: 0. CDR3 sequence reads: CASGLGQGASYEQYF. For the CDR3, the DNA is TGTGCTAGTGGTTTGGGACAGGGGGCCTCCTACGAGCAGTACTTC.

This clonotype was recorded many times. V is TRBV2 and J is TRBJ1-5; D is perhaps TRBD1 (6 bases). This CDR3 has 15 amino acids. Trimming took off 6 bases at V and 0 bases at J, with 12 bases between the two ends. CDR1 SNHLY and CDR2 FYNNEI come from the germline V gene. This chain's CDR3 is CASSTGTSSNQPQHF. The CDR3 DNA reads TGTGCCAGCAGCACAGGGACCTCTAGCAATCAGCCCCAGCATTTT.

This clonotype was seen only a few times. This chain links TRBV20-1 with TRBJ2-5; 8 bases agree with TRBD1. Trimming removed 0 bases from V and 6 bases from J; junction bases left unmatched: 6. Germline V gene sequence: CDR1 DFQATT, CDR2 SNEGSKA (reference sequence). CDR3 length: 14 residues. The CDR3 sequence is CSARERQGRKTQYF. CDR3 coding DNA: TGCAGTGCTAGAGAACGACAGGGGAGAAAGACCCAGTACTTC.

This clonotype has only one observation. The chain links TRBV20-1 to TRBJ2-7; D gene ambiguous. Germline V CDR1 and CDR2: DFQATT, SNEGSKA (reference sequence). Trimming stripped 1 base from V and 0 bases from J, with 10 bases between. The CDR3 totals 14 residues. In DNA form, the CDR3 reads TGCAGTGCTAGAGGCGGCCGTAGCTCCTACGAGCAGTACTTC. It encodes CSARGGRSSYEQYF.

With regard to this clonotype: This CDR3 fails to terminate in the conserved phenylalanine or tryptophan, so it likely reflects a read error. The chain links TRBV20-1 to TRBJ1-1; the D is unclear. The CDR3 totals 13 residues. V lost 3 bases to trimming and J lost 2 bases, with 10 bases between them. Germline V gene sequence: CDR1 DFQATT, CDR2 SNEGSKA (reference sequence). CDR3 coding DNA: TGCAGTGCTAGGGAGGATCTAAACACTGAAGCTTTCTAT. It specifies CSAREDLNTEAFY.

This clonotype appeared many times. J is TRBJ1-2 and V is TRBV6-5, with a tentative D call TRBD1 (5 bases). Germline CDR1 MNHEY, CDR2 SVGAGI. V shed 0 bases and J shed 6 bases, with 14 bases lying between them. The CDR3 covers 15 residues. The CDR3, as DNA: TGTGCCAGCAGTTACTCGCGCAGGGTAGGAGATGGCTACACCTTC. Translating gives CASSYSRRVGDGYTF.

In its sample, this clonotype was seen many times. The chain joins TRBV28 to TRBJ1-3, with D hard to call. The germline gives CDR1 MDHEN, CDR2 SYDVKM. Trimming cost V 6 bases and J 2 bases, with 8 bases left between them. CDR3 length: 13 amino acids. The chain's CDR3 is CASSPPPGNTIYF. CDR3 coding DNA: TGTGCCAGCAGCCCTCCCCCTGGAAACACCATATATTTT.

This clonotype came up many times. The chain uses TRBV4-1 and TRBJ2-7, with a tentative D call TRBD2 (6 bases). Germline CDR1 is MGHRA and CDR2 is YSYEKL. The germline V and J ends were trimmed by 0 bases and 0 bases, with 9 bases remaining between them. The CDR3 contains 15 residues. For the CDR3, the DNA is TGCGCCAGCAGCCAAGATCCTAGCGACTCCTACGAGCAGTACTTC. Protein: CASSQDPSDSYEQYF.

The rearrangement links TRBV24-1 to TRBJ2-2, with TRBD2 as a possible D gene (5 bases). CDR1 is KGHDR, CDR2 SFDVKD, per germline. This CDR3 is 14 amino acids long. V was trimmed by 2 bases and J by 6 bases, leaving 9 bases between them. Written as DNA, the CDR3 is TGTGCCACCAGTGATTCGAGGGTGTCCGGGGAGCTGTTTTTT. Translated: CATSDSRVSGELFF.

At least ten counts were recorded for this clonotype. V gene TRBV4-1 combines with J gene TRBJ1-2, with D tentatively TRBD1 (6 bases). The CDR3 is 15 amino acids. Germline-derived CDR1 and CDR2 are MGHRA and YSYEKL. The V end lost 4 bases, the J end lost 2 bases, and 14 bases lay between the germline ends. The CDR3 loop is CASSPAPDRNYGYTF. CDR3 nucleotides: TGCGCCAGCAGCCCAGCGCCGGACAGAAACTATGGCTACACCTTC.

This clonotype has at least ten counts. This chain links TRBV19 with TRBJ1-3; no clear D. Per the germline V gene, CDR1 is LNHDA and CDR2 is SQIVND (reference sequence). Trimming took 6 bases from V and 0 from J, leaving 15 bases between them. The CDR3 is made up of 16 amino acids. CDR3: CASRALGRDSGNTIYF. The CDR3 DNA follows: TGTGCCAGTAGAGCCCTTGGACGGGACTCTGGAAACACCATATATTTT.

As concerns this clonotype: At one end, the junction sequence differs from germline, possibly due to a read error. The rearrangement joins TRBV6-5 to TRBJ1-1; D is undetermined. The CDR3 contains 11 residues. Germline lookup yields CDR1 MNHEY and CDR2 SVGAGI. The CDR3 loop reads CASTYFRDAFF. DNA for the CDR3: TGTGCCAGCACTTACTTTAGGGATGCTTTCTTT.

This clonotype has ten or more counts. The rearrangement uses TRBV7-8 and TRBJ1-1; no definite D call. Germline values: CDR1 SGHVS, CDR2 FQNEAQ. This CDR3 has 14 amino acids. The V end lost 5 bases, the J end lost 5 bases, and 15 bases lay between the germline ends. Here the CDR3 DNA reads TGTGCCAGCAGCCTTACTTACCGTTGGACTGAAGCTTTCTTT. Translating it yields CASSLTYRWTEAFF.

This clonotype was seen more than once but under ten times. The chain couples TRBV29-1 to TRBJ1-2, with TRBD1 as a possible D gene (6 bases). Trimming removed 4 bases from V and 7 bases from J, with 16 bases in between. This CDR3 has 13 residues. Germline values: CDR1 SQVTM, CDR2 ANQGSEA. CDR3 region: CSVVPGGGGGYTF. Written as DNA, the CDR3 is TGCAGCGTTGTCCCTGGGGGCGGAGGTGGCTACACCTTC.